These 3 T cell receptor beta chains were all obtained from the same sample, sequenced in a study of cytomegalovirus exposure and HLA in healthy donors. Method: immunoSEQ multiplex PCR; TCRdb's copy keeps in-frame clones and lacks some. This sample has 150,000 or so clones; about 90% occur once, and the top ten carry roughly 6.7%. Sequenced input: PBMCs. These receptors all come from a woman in her 30s in good health and CMV-seropositive.

J is TRBJ1-5 and V is TRBV27; unclear D gene. V shed 3 bases and J shed 2 bases, with 5 bases lying between them. Germline CDR1 MNHEY, CDR2 SMNVEV (reference sequence). The CDR3 extends over 13 amino acids. CDR3 sequence reads: CASSFTGNQPQHF. The CDR3 DNA reads as TGTGCCAGCAGTTTCACTGGCAATCAGCCCCAGCATTTT.

The J gene is TRBJ2-5, the V gene TRBV4-1; the D gene is possibly TRBD2 (6 bases). The length of the CDR3 is 14 residues. V lost 4 bases and J 1 base, leaving 10 bases between the germline ends. Germline values: CDR1 MGHRA, CDR2 YSYEKL. The CDR3 region has the DNA TGCGCCAGCAGCCCCCCGGGACTCCAAGAGACCCAGTACTTC. Translated: CASSPPGLQETQYF.

The chain uses TRBV4-1 and TRBJ2-7; possible D gene TRBD1, 6 bases. CDR1 MGHRA and CDR2 YSYEKL come from the germline V gene. There are 13 residues in the CDR3. V was cut by 2 bases and J by 2 bases, with 7 bases left in between. The CDR3 bases are TGCGCCAGCAGCCAACGGGACACCTACGAGCAGTACTTC. Translating gives CASSQRDTYEQYF.